This T cell receptor (beta chain) was sequenced in a study of shared T cell receptors in the human thymus. Libraries were prepared by immunoSEQ multiplex PCR; TCRdb keeps only in-frame clonotypes and omits some of them. There are 600,000 or so clones in the sample; 87% occur only once, and roughly 0.0089% lies in the top ten. Per germline, CDR1 SQVTM and CDR2 ANQGSEA. The CDR3 loop spans 13 amino acids. With respect to this clone: Its ends do not fully match the called genes, so a read error is possible.

The same data also went into a second study, on human thymus T cells.

The material sequenced was thymocytes. This clonotype was sampled from a boy in the first two years of life with a congenital heart defect. The chain uses TRBV29-1 and TRBJ2-1, with 15 bases that match TRBD2. The CDR3 DNA follows: TGCAGCCTTGAGGGACTAGCGGGAGGTTTAAGATTCTTC. Its protein is CSLEGLAGGLRFF.